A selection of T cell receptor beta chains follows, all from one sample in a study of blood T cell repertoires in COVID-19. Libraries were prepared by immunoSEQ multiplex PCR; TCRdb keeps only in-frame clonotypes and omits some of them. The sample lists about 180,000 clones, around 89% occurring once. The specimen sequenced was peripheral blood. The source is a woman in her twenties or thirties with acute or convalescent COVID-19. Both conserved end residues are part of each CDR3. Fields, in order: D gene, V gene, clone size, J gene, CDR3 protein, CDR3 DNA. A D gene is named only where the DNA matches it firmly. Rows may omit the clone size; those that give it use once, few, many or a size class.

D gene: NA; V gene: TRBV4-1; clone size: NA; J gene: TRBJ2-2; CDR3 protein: CASSQTGFNTGELFF; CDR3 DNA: TGCGCCAGCAGCCAAACCGGGTTTAACACCGGGGAGCTGTTTTTT
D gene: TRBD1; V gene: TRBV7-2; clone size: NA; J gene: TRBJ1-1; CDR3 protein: CASSLQTGDTEAFF; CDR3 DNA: TGTGCCAGCAGCTTACAAACAGGGGACACTGAAGCTTTCTTT
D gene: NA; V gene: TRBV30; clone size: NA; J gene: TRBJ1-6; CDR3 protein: CAWSVLRGQPLHF; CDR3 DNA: TGTGCCTGGAGTGTACTCAGGGGTCAGCCCCTCCACTTT
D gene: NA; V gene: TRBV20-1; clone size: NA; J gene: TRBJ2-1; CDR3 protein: CSASISGSGEQFF; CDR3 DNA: TGCAGTGCTAGTATATCGGGATCAGGTGAGCAGTTCTTC
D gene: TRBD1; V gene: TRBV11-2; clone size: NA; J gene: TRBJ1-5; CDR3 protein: CASSWGQGKNQPQHF; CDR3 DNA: TGTGCCAGCAGCTGGGGACAGGGGAAAAATCAGCCCCAGCATTTT
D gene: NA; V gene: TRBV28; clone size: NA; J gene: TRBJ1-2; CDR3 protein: CASSLARYSYTF; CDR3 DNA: TGTGCCAGCAGTTTAGCTCGATACAGCTACACCTTC
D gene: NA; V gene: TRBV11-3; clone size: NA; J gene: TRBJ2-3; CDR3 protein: CASSFVGDTQYF; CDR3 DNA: TGTGCCAGCAGCTTCGTCGGGGATACGCAGTATTTT
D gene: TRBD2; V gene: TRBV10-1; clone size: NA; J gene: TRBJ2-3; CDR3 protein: CASRQKLAGFTDTQYF; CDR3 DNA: TGCGCCAGCAGACAAAAACTAGCGGGTTTCACAGATACGCAGTATTTT
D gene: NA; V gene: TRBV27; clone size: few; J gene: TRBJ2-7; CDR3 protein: CASSLSRGGYEQYF; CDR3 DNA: TGTGCCAGCAGTTTATCGAGAGGGGGCTACGAGCAGTACTTC
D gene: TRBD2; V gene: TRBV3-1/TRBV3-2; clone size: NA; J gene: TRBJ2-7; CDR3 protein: CASSPPMTSGKEGEQYF; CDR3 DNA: TGTGCCAGCAGCCCCCCCATGACTAGCGGGAAAGAGGGCGAGCAGTACTTC
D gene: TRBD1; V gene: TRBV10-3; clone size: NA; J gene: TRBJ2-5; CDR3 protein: CAISDRDRSDETQYF; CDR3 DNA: TGTGCCATCAGTGACCGGGACAGGTCAGACGAGACCCAGTACTTC
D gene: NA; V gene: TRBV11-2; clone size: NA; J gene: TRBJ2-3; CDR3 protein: CASSLRYLGADTQYF; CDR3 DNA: TGTGCCAGCAGCCTCCGTTATCTAGGGGCAGATACGCAGTATTTT
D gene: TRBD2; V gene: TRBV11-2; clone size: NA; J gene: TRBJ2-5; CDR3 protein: CASSLGVAGVETQYF; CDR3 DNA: TGTGCCAGCAGCTTAGGTGTAGCGGGAGTAGAGACCCAGTACTTC
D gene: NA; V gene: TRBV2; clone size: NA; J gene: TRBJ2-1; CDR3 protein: CASLGSRTISNEQFF; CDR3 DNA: TGTGCCAGCCTGGGCAGTAGGACTATTAGCAATGAGCAGTTCTTC
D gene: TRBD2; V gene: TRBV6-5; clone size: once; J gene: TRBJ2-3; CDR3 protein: CASRQGLADNTQYF; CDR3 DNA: TGTGCCAGCAGGCAGGGACTAGCAGACAATACGCAGTATTTT
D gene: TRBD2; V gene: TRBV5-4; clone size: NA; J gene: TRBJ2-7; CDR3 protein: CASSGTRRGEQYF; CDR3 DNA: TGTGCCAGCAGCGGGACTAGACGTGGCGAGCAGTACTTC
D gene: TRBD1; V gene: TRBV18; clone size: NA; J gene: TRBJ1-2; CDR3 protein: CASSMGQSLLNYGYTF; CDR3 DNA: TGTGCCAGCTCGATGGGACAGAGCCTCCTTAACTATGGCTACACCTTC
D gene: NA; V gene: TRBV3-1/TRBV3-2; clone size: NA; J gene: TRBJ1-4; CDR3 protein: CASSQESGERGKLFF; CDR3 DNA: TGTGCCAGCAGCCAAGAATCGGGGGAGAGGGGAAAACTGTTTTTT
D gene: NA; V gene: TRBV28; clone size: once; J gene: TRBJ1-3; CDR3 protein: CASSFGVSGNTIYF; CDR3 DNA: TGTGCCAGCAGTTTCGGTGTCTCTGGAAACACCATATATTTT
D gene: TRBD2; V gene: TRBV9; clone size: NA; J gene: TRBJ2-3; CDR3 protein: CASSYLAAEDTQYF; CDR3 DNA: TGTGCCAGCAGCTACCTAGCGGCCGAGGATACGCAGTATTTT
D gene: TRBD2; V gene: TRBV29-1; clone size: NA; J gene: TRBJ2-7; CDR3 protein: CSVGLAGGQNEQYF; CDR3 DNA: TGCAGCGTTGGGCTAGCGGGAGGGCAGAACGAGCAGTACTTC
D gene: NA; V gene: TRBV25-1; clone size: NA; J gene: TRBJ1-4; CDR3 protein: CASSDFGAVDEKLFF; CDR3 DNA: TGTGCCAGCAGTGATTTTGGGGCCGTGGATGAAAAACTGTTTTTT
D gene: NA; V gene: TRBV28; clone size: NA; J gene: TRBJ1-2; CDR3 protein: CASSQGHGYGYTF; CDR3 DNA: TGTGCCAGCAGCCAGGGACACGGCTATGGCTACACCTTC
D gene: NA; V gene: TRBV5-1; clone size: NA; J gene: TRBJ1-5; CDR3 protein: CASSHDGSGNQPQHF; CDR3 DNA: TGCGCCAGCAGCCACGACGGGTCGGGCAATCAGCCCCAGCATTTT
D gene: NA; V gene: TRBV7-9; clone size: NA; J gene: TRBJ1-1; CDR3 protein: CASSFWARDQGTFF; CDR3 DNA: TGTGCCAGCAGCTTTTGGGCCCGGGACCAGGGGACTTTCTTT
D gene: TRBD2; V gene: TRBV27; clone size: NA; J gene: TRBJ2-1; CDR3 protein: CASSLRRAGGRNEQFF; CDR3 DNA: TGTGCCAGCAGTTTACGTCGGGCGGGAGGGCGCAATGAGCAGTTCTTC
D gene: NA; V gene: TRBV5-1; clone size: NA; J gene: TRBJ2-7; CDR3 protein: CASSVQGSEGEQYF; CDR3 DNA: TGCGCCAGCAGCGTTCAGGGTTCGGAGGGCGAGCAGTACTTC
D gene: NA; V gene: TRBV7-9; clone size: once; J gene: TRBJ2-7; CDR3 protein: CASSPPGDSYEQYF; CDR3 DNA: TGTGCCAGCAGCCCCCCCGGGGACTCCTACGAGCAGTACTTC
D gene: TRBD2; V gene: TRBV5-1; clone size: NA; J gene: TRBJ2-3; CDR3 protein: CASSLLAGVGDTQYF; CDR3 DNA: TGCGCCAGCAGCCTGCTAGCGGGAGTTGGAGATACGCAGTATTTT
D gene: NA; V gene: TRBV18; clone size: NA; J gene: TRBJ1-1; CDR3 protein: CASSPGRDEAFF; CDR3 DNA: TGTGCCAGCTCACCGGGGAGGGATGAAGCTTTCTTT
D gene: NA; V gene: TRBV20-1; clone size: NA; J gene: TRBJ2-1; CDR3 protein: CSARNIYEQFF; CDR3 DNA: TGCAGTGCTAGAAACATCTATGAGCAGTTCTTC
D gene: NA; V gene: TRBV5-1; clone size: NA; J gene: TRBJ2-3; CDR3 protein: CASSSKTDTQYF; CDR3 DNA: TGCGCCAGCAGCTCAAAAACAGATACGCAGTATTTT
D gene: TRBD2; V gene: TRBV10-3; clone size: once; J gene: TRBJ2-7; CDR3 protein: CAISAASSGSFTSRVVQYF; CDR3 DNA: TGTGCCATCAGTGCGGCATCTAGCGGGAGCTTTACGAGCAGGGTCGTTCAGTACTTC
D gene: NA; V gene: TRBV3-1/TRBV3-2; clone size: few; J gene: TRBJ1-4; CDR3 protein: CASSLRRSEKLFF; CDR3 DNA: TGTGCCAGCAGCCTTCGACGGAGCGAAAAACTGTTTTTT
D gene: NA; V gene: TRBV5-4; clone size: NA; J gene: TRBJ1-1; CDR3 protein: CASRKAGGTEAFF; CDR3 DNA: TGTGCCAGCAGGAAAGCGGGGGGCACTGAAGCTTTCTTT
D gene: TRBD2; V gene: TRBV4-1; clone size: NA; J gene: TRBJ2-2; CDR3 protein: CASSHSGLGTGELFF; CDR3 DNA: TGCGCCAGCAGCCACTCGGGACTAGGGACCGGGGAGCTGTTTTTT
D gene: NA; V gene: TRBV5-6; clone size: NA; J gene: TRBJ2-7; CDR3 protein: CASSLRGGLYEQYF; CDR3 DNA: TGTGCCAGCAGCTTGAGGGGAGGCCTTTACGAGCAGTACTTC
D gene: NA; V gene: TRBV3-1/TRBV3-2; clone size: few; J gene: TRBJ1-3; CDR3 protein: CASSQTAGNTIYF; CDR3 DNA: TGTGCCAGCAGCCAGACAGCTGGAAACACCATATATTTT
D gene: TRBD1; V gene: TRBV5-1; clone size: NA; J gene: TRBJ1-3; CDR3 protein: CASSDPQGEDTIYF; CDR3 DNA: TGCGCCAGCAGCGACCCGCAGGGGGAGGACACCATATATTTT
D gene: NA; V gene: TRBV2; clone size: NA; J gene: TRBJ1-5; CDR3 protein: CASSARTVRNQPQHF; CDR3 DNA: TGTGCCAGCAGTGCTCGGACAGTGAGAAATCAGCCCCAGCATTTT
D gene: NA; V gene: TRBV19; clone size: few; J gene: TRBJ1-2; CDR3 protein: CASSIVNGGYTF; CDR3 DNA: TGTGCCAGTAGTATCGTGAACGGTGGCTACACCTTC
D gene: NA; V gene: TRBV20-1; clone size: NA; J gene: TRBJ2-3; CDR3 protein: CSASPRDTQYF; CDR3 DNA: TGCAGTGCTAGTCCCCGAGATACGCAGTATTTT
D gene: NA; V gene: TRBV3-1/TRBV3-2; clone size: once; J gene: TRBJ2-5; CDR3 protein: CASSQAETQYF; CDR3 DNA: TGTGCCAGCAGCCAGGCCGAGACCCAGTACTTC
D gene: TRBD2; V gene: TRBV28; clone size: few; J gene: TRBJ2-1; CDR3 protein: CASSFLPGSGRFAEQFF; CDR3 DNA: TGTGCCAGCAGTTTCCTACCGGGTAGCGGGAGGTTCGCTGAGCAGTTCTTC
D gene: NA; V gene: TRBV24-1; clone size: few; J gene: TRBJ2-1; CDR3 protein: CATSDFYFNEQFF; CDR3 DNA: TGTGCCACCAGTGATTTCTACTTCAATGAGCAGTTCTTC
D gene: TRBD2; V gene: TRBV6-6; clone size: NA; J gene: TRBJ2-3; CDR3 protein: CASSPGRDFEQYF; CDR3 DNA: TGTGCCAGCAGCCCAGGGAGGGACTTCGAGCAGTATTTT
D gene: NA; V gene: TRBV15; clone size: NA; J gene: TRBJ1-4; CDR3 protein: CATSQEGATNEKLFF; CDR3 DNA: TGTGCCACCAGCCAAGAAGGGGCAACTAATGAAAAACTGTTTTTT
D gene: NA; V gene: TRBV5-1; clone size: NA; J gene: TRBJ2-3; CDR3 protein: CASRPQQDTQYF; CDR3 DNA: TGCGCCAGCCGTCCTCAACAAGATACGCAGTATTTT
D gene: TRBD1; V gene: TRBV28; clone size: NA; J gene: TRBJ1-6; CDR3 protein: CAISRGTGDSPLHF; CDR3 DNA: TGTGCCATCTCCCGTGGGACAGGGGACTCACCCCTCCACTTT
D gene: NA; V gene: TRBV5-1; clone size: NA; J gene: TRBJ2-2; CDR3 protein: CASNWGRADTGELFF; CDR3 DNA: TGCGCCAGCAATTGGGGGCGCGCCGACACCGGGGAGCTGTTTTTT
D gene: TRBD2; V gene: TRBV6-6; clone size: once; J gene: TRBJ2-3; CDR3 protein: CASRSSGSADTQYF; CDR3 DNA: TGTGCCAGCAGGAGTAGCGGGAGTGCAGATACGCAGTATTTT
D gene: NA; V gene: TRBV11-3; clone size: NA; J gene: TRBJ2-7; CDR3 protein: CASRSTLSYEQYF; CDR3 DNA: TGTGCCAGCAGGTCGACATTATCCTACGAGCAGTACTTC
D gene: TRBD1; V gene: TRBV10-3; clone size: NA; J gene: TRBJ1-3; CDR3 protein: CAIGDSLTSGNTIYF; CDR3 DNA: TGTGCCATCGGGGACAGCCTGACCTCTGGAAACACCATATATTTT
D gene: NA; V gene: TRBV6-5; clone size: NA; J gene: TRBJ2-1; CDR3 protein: CASSPKGLTYEQFF; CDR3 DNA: TGTGCCAGCAGCCCGAAAGGACTTACCTATGAGCAGTTCTTC
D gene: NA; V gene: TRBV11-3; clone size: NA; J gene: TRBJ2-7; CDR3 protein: CASSLGPSYEQYF; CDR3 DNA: TGTGCCAGCAGCTTAGGTCCTAGCTACGAGCAGTACTTC
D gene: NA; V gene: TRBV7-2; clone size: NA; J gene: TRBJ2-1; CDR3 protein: CASSLDPPPYNEQFF; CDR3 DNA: TGTGCCAGCAGCTTAGATCCCCCCCCGTACAATGAGCAGTTCTTC
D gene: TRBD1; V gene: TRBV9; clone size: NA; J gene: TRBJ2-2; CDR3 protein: CASSEGARAGELFF; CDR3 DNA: TGTGCCAGCTCCGAGGGGGCGCGGGCCGGGGAGCTGTTTTTT
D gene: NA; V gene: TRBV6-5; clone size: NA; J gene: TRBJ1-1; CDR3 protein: CASSQLQGRTLF; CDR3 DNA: TGTGCCAGCAGTCAATTGCAGGGTCGGACCCTTTTT
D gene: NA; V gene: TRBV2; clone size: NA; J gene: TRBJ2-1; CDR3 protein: CASQGPTTYNEQFF; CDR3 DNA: TGTGCCTCCCAGGGGCCGACCACCTACAATGAGCAGTTCTTC